The clone carrying this TCR beta chain was counted between two and nine times. Its antigen remains unidentified. Generated by immunoSEQ multiplex PCR, the TCRdb table keeps only in-frame clones and is missing some. The sample shows around 50,000 clones, roughly 90% of them seen only once. V was cut by 5 bases and J by 4 bases, with 11 bases left in between. This CDR3 contains 13 residues. CDR1 is MDHEN, CDR2 SYDVKM, per germline. The data derive from a study of PD-1 blockade in classical Hodgkin lymphoma. Study conclusions and caveats: Patients with an early start, nivolumab under 1 year after ASCT, were excluded.

Time point denoted: cycle 4 day 1 (C4D1), after 5 to 7 weeks of nivolumab. Every single patient, without exception, relapsed after autologous stem cell transplantation, and brentuximab vedotin exposure varied. This chain links TRBV28 with TRBJ2-5; either TRBD1 or TRBD2 may fit D (5 bases each). The specimen was peripheral blood mononuclear cells (PBMCs), collected before the fourth cycle of nivolumab. The sequence was collected from a human donor with classical Hodgkin lymphoma. In DNA form, the CDR3 reads TGTGCCAGCAGTCGAGTGGGGGTAGAGACCCAGTACTTC. As protein: CASSRVGVETQYF.